The TCR beta chain described here comes from a study of cytomegalovirus exposure and HLA in healthy donors. Study observations and caveats: Most TCR sequences were seen very rarely across donors, but some public TCRs occurred in many. The study listed about 150 cytomegalovirus-associated TCR beta chains. For cytomegalovirus status, the classifier reportedly gave diagnoses with high specificity and sensitivity. Confirmation was obtained in vitro that three CMV-associated chains are specific for CMV antigens.

Only in-frame clones appear in the TCRdb table, and some are missing; sequencing was by immunoSEQ multiplex PCR. The data hold roughly 150,000 clones, with roughly 96% observed a single time. As regards this clone: Its antigen is as yet unknown.

This CDR3 is 11 amino acids long. Per germline, CDR1 SGHTA and CDR2 FQGNSA. V was clipped by 8 bases and J by 6 bases, with 9 bases between them. The chain uses TRBV7-2 and TRBJ2-3; D may be TRBD2 (5 bases). The sample comprised PBMCs. This clonotype originated in a young woman in good health and CMV-seronegative. The CDR3, as DNA: TGTGCCAGCGAGCAGCGGGATACGCAGTATTTT. Amino acids: CASEQRDTQYF.